Included here is one T cell receptor beta chain sequence, with context. The data derive from a study of blood T cell repertoires in COVID-19. Study information: Samples taken during acute and convalescent COVID-19 were collected in the United States, Italy and Spain. T cells, B-cell-depleted T cells, or PBMCs provided the cDNA or gDNA that served as material.

In the study's own analysis: Estimated nucleated cell counts came from reference gene primer amplification. Clones were read by immunoSEQ multiplex PCR, and TCRdb kept only the in-frame ones, dropping some. That table is the source of V, J and clone size, and D and trimming were worked out from the DNA. This sample has about 200,000 clones, with more than 75% found just once. The CDR3 extends over 15 amino acids. After removal of 1 base from V and 8 bases from J, the junction contained 7 bases not matched to a gene. CDR1 is SGHNT and CDR2 is YYREEE in the germline V gene (reference sequence). Material for sequencing was peripheral blood. The TCR originated in a man in his forties or fifties with active or convalescent COVID-19. This chain uses TRBV5-4 with TRBJ2-1, with 9 positions matching TRBD1. CDR3 bases: TGTGCCAGCAGCTTGTGGGGGACAGGGTTACATGAGCAGTTCTTC. Translating gives CASSLWGTGLHEQFF.